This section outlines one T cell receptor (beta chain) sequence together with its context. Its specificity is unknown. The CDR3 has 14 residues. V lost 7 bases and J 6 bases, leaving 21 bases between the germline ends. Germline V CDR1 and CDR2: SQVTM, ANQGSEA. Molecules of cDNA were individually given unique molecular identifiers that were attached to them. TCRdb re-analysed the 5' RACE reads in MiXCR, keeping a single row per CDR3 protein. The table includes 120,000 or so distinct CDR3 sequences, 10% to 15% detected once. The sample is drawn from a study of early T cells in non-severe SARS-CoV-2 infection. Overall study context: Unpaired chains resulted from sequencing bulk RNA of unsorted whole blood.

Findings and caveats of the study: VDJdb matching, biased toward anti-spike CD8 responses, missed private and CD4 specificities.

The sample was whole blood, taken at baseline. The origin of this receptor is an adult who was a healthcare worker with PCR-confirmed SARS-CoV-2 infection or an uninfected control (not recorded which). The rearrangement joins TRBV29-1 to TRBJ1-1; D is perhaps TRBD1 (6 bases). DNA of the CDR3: TGCAGCGCCATGGGGGCGCGGTCCGTGGCTGAAGCTTTCTTT. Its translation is CSAMGARSVAEAFF. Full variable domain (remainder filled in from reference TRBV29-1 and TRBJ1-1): SAVISQKPSRDICQRGTSLTIQCQVDSQVTMMFWYRQQPGQSLTLIATANQGSEATYESGFVIDKFPISRPNLTFSTLTVSNMSPEDSSIYLCSAMGARSVAEAFFGQGTRLTVV.